The 20 T cell receptor beta chains below were found in one sample sequenced in a study of cytomegalovirus exposure and HLA in healthy donors. PCR used 60 Vbeta primers and 13 Jbeta primers. Clones were sequenced by immunoSEQ multiplex PCR, and TCRdb holds only the in-frame ones, with some missing. Found here are 150,000 or so clones, around 80% of them singletons; the top ten hold 1.4% to 1.5%. Sequencing was carried out using PBMCs. All receptors derive from a man aged 25 to 45 in good health and CMV-seropositive.

The V and J genes are TRBV7-8 and TRBJ1-4, with unresolved D. CDR1 and CDR2 (germline): SGHVS, FQNEAQ. The CDR3 is made up of 13 amino acids. V lost 5 bases to trimming and J lost 8 bases, with 12 bases between them. The CDR3 DNA reads as TGTGCCAGCAGCATCGGTAGGGAGGAAAAACTGTTTTTT. Encoded protein: CASSIGREEKLFF.

V usage is TRBV5-1 and J usage is TRBJ2-5, with 9 bases lining up with TRBD1. Trimming took 1 base from V and 5 from J; bases not matched to a gene: 6. Germline values: CDR1 SGHRS, CDR2 YFSETQ. The CDR3 contains 15 residues. The CDR3 DNA reads TGCGCCAGCAGCTTGCAACAGGGGGCGATGGAGACCCAGTACTTC. Translated: CASSLQQGAMETQYF.

The V and J genes are TRBV30 and TRBJ2-3; TRBD1 matches 7 bases. Looked up from germline, CDR1 is GTSNPN and CDR2 is SVGIG (reference sequence). The CDR3 runs 14 residues. V dropped 6 bases and J dropped 0; count of bases not matched to a gene: 6. CDR3 sequence reads: CACSEGASTDTQYF. The DNA for the CDR3 is TGTGCCTGCTCCGAGGGGGCCAGCACAGATACGCAGTATTTT.

The chain joins TRBV7-2 to TRBJ2-7; the match to TRBD1 covers 8 bases. Germline V gene sequence: CDR1 SGHTA, CDR2 FQGNSA. This CDR3 comprises 13 residues. V dropped 5 bases and J dropped 4; count of bases not matched to a gene: 4. CDR3 protein: CASSRGQEYEQYF. The CDR3 DNA sequence: TGTGCCAGCAGCAGGGGACAGGAATACGAGCAGTACTTC.

This chain uses TRBV2 with TRBJ1-2; D ambiguous. Trimming shortened V by 6 bases and J by 2 bases, and 10 bases separated the two germline ends. CDR3 length: 13 amino acids. Germline CDR1 reads SNHLY; CDR2 reads FYNNEI. CDR3 sequence reads: CASSETRNYGYTF. The CDR3 DNA follows: TGTGCCAGCAGCGAAACAAGAAACTATGGCTACACCTTC.

This chain uses TRBV5-6 with TRBJ1-2, with TRBD1 matching 8 bases. There are 15 residues in the CDR3. CDR1 is SGHDT, CDR2 YYEEEE, per germline. V was clipped by 2 bases and J by 4 bases; unmatched bases: 7. The CDR3 region has the DNA TGTGCCAGCAGCTTACCAGGGGGCATCGGCTATGGCTACACCTTC. It yields the protein CASSLPGGIGYGYTF.

Worth noting for this clone: The sample has other DNA sequences that encode this CDR3 too. The chain links TRBV21-1 to TRBJ1-1; TRBD1 is taken as the D call from the table, unchecked against the DNA. TRBV21-1 is a recognized pseudogene. The CDR3 is made up of 14 amino acids. CDR3 amino acids: CASAPGTAEVEAFF. The CDR3 nucleotides read TGTGCCAGCGCCCCCGGGACAGCTGAAGTAGAAGCCTTCTTT.

This clone was recorded a few times. The chain combines TRBV10-1 with TRBJ1-1, with unresolved D. The CDR3 runs to 15 residues. Between the trimmed V and J ends, which lost 9 bases and 1 base, there was a span of 18 bases. CDR1 is WNHNN and CDR2 is SYGVQD in the germline V gene (reference sequence). The CDR3 is CASMDCRTKNTEAFF. CDR3 nucleotide sequence: TGCGCCAGTATGGACTGCCGAACGAAGAACACTGAAGCTTTCTTT.

V gene TRBV30 combines with J gene TRBJ2-4; 12 bases agree with TRBD2. The CDR3 consists of 14 residues. V dropped 5 bases and J dropped 3; count of bases not matched to a gene: 2. Germline CDR1 GTSNPN, CDR2 SVGIG (reference sequence). As DNA, the CDR3 is TGTGCCTGGTCGACTAGCGGGGGCAAAAACATTCAGTACTTC. This codes for CAWSTSGGKNIQYF.

Written as DNA, the CDR3 is TGTGCCAGCAGTGGACAGGGGGTCTACAATGAGCAGTTCTTC. Its protein product is CASSGQGVYNEQFF. J is TRBJ2-1 and V is TRBV2; TRBD1 matches 9 bases. Germline lookup yields CDR1 SNHLY and CDR2 FYNNEI. The CDR3 has 14 residues. J was trimmed by 3 bases and V by 4 bases; bases with no gene match: 1.

The rearrangement uses TRBV6-1 and TRBJ1-1, with TRBD1 matching 7 bases. Germline CDR1 MNHNS, CDR2 SASEGT. The CDR3 extends over 12 amino acids. The V gene end was trimmed by 4 bases and the J gene end by 10 bases; junction bases not matched to a gene: 6. The CDR3 here is CASSGQGDRAFF. The CDR3 nucleotides read TGTGCCAGCAGTGGCCAGGGGGATCGAGCTTTCTTT.

This chain joins TRBV28 and TRBJ2-7, with D possibly matching TRBD1 (5 bases). Germline CDR1 MDHEN, CDR2 SYDVKM. The V end lost 7 bases, the J end lost 3 bases, and 16 bases lay between the germline ends. The CDR3 has 14 amino acids. CDR3 DNA: TGTGCCAGCACCCCCCCAGGGCAGATCTACGAGCAGTACTTC. Encoded protein: CASTPPGQIYEQYF.

A few counts support this clone. The genes are TRBV6-5 and TRBJ1-1; perhaps TRBD1 as D (5 bases). Trimming stripped 3 bases from V and 5 bases from J, with 13 bases between. The CDR3 runs 14 residues. Germline V lookup: CDR1 MNHEY, CDR2 SVGAGI. The CDR3: CASSYRQGETEAFF. As DNA, the CDR3 is TGTGCCAGCAGTTATAGGCAGGGTGAGACTGAAGCTTTCTTT.

This chain joins TRBV5-5 and TRBJ1-2; D uncertain. Trimming removed 0 bases from V and 8 bases from J, with 17 bases in between. Germline V gene lookup returns CDR1 SGHKS and CDR2 YYEKEE (reference sequence). The CDR3 loop spans 15 amino acids. CDR3 residues: CASSLATASYTGYTF. CDR3 in DNA: TGTGCCAGCAGCTTGGCCACCGCTTCTTACACGGGCTACACCTTC.

The chain joins TRBV10-3 to TRBJ2-2, with TRBD1 identical over 9 bases. With 6 bases clipped from V and 3 bases from J, the junction kept 5 bases outside the gene matches. Germline lookup yields CDR1 ENHRY and CDR2 SYGVKD. The CDR3 runs to 15 residues. The CDR3 sequence is CAISRTGADTGELFF. As DNA, the CDR3 is TGTGCCATCAGCCGGACAGGGGCTGACACCGGGGAGCTGTTTTTT.

V gene TRBV6-5 combines with J gene TRBJ2-1, with D maybe TRBD2 (6 bases). The V and J ends lost 5 bases and 3 bases respectively, with 8 bases between them. This CDR3 contains 13 residues. CDR1 is MNHEY and CDR2 is SVGAGI in the germline V gene. The CDR3 reads CASSLDYYNEQFF. The DNA of the CDR3 is TGTGCCAGCAGTCTGGACTACTACAATGAGCAGTTCTTC.

The V and J genes are TRBV6-1 and TRBJ1-1; D perhaps matches TRBD1 (6 bases). The germline V gene encodes CDR1 MNHNS and CDR2 SASEGT. The CDR3 consists of 15 residues. Trimming took off 8 bases at V and 1 base at J, with 17 bases between the two ends. CDR3 DNA: TGTGCCAGCTGGGGCCGGGGGGCCGGGAACACTGAAGCTTTCTTT. Its protein is CASWGRGAGNTEAFF.

This clone was seen just once. V usage is TRBV15 and J usage is TRBJ2-2, with D tentatively TRBD2 (6 bases). CDR1 and CDR2 (germline): LNHNV, YYDKDF (reference sequence). Trimming removed 3 bases at V and 1 base at J, with 12 bases between. CDR3 size: 16 residues. CDR3 nucleotide sequence: TGTGCCACCAGCAGCTCGGGACTCATGAACACCGGGGAGCTGTTTTTT. Residues: CATSSSGLMNTGELFF.

V gene TRBV30 combines with J gene TRBJ1-5; tentative D call: TRBD1 (5 bases). The V end lost 1 base, the J end lost 6 bases, and 10 bases lay between the germline ends. The CDR3 length is 13 residues. The germline gives CDR1 GTSNPN, CDR2 SVGIG (reference sequence). The CDR3 DNA reads as TGTGCCTGGAGTGGGGGGGGATTTCAGCCCCAGCATTTT. It yields the protein CAWSGGGFQPQHF.

The chain joins TRBV7-8 to TRBJ1-3, with D possibly TRBD1 on 5 matching bases. Trimming took off 5 bases at V and 3 bases at J, with 8 bases between the two ends. The CDR3 runs to 13 residues. Germline loops: CDR1 SGHVS, CDR2 FQNEAQ. DNA for the CDR3: TGTGCCAGCAGCCGAGACAGTGGAAACACCATATATTTT. It is translated as CASSRDSGNTIYF.